The 21 T cell receptor beta chains presented below share a single source sample, sequenced in a study of cytomegalovirus exposure and HLA in healthy donors. The PCR employed 60 Vbeta primers together with 13 Jbeta primers. Measured with immunoSEQ multiplex PCR; TCRdb has only the in-frame clones, and not every one. The table records about 75,000 clones, about four fifths of them present only once. Source material: PBMCs. Source of these receptors: a man in his late teens or twenties in good health and CMV-seronegative.

The rearrangement links TRBV7-2 to TRBJ1-4, with 9 bases aligning to TRBD1. Trimming took 5 bases from V and 11 from J; bases not matched to a gene: 12. Germline CDR1 SGHTA, CDR2 FQGNSA. The CDR3 consists of 15 residues. The chain's CDR3 is CASSQLGGQGVKLFF. As DNA, the CDR3 is TGTGCCAGCAGCCAGCTGGGGGGACAGGGCGTGAAACTGTTTTTT.

The chain links TRBV27 to TRBJ1-1, with a weak D call TRBD1 (5 bases). CDR1 is MNHEY and CDR2 is SMNVEV in the germline V gene (reference sequence). The V and J ends lost 4 bases and 0 bases respectively, with 12 bases between them. The length of the CDR3 is 15 residues. The CDR3 protein is CASSYRQTMNTEAFF. The CDR3 DNA reads TGTGCCAGCAGTTACCGACAGACCATGAACACTGAAGCTTTCTTT.

The rearrangement links TRBV15 to TRBJ2-1; 11 bases are shared with TRBD2. Germline V gene data show CDR1 as LNHNV and CDR2 as YYDKDF (reference sequence). Germline trimming cut 3 bases from V and 4 bases from J; bases unmatched to any gene: 8. This CDR3 is built from 17 residues. The CDR3 nucleotides are TGTGCCACCAGCAGCCTAGCGGGGGGCCGCCCTTACAATGAGCAGTTCTTC. Encoded protein: CATSSLAGGRPYNEQFF.

This clone was recorded only once. V gene TRBV27 combines with J gene TRBJ1-1; weak D call: TRBD1 (6 bases). Trimming took off 5 bases at V and 1 base at J, with 11 bases between the two ends. Germline V gene lookup returns CDR1 MNHEY and CDR2 SMNVEV (reference sequence). The CDR3 consists of 14 residues. CDR3 loop: CASSPQGTNTEAFF. In nucleotides, the CDR3 is TGTGCCAGCAGTCCCCAGGGGACGAACACTGAAGCTTTCTTT.

CDR3 coding DNA: TGTGCCTCTTCAGGTAGTAGGACAGAACAATATACGCAGTATTTT. Its translation is CASSGSRTEQYTQYF. This rearrangement joins TRBV19 to TRBJ2-3, with D tentatively TRBD1 (6 bases). Germline V gene data show CDR1 as LNHDA and CDR2 as SQIVND (reference sequence). The germline V and J ends were trimmed by 11 bases and 7 bases, with 25 bases remaining between them. This CDR3 is built from 15 residues.

This chain connects TRBV5-8 to TRBJ1-5, with TRBD1 as a possible D gene (6 bases). With 4 bases removed from V and 0 bases from J, the gap between germline ends came to 11 bases. The V gene's germline CDR1 is SGHTS and CDR2 YDEGEE. The CDR3 spans 15 residues. The CDR3 here is CASSAGTHSNQPQHF. The DNA for the CDR3 is TGTGCCAGCAGCGCAGGGACACATAGCAATCAGCCCCAGCATTTT.

This chain links TRBV7-2 with TRBJ2-7; 8 bases are a match to TRBD2. Germline CDR1 SGHTA, CDR2 FQGNSA. Trimming at V came to 1 base and at J to 2 bases, leaving 4 bases not matched to a gene. The CDR3 has 15 amino acids. CDR3 in amino acids: CASSLVRGLAYEQYF. CDR3 coding DNA: TGTGCCAGCAGCTTAGTCAGGGGACTAGCCTACGAGCAGTACTTC.

This rearrangement joins TRBV30 to TRBJ2-1; no definite D call. The CDR3 spans 16 residues. The V gene's germline CDR1 is GTSNPN and CDR2 SVGIG (reference sequence). The V end lost 0 bases, the J end lost 4 bases, and 16 bases lay between the germline ends. CDR3 nucleotides: TGTGCCTGGAGTGTAATAGTCTCCATGTTTTACAATGAGCAGTTCTTC. Protein sequence: CAWSVIVSMFYNEQFF.

V usage is TRBV2 and J usage is TRBJ2-7; weak D call: TRBD1 (6 bases). This CDR3 contains 14 residues. V lost 3 bases to trimming and J lost 2 bases, with 11 bases between them. Germline V gene lookup returns CDR1 SNHLY and CDR2 FYNNEI. The CDR3, as DNA: TGTGCCAGCAGTGACAGGGGTAGGACCTACGAGCAGTACTTC. Residues: CASSDRGRTYEQYF.

The chain joins TRBV2 to TRBJ1-6; TRBD1 might be the D (5 bases). Germline assignment: CDR1 SNHLY and CDR2 FYNNEI. The CDR3 is made up of 16 amino acids. V was cut by 6 bases and J by 2 bases, with 14 bases left in between. CDR3 residues: CASSHTGDPYNSPLHF. The CDR3 nucleotides read TGTGCCAGCAGCCATACAGGAGACCCCTATAATTCACCCCTCCACTTT. Complete variable domain (other parts from reference TRBV2 and TRBJ1-6): EPEVTQTPSHQVTQMGQEVILRCVPISNHLYFYWYRQILGQKVEFLVSFYNNEISEKSEIFDDQFSVERPDGSNFTLKIRSTKLEDSAMYFCASSHTGDPYNSPLHFGNGTRLTVT.

The chain couples TRBV28 to TRBJ2-5; D is possibly TRBD1 (5 bases). V lost 8 bases to trimming and J lost 5 bases, with 18 bases between them. The CDR3 runs 14 residues. Germline CDR1 and CDR2: MDHEN and SYDVKM. The CDR3 sequence: CASRIQGARETQYF. CDR3 sequence (DNA): TGTGCCAGCCGCATCCAGGGTGCGCGGGAGACCCAGTACTTC.

This clone showed up just a few times. The rearrangement joins TRBV6-5 to TRBJ1-1; TRBD1 matches at 11 bases. The CDR3 covers 15 residues. CDR1 MNHEY and CDR2 SVGAGI come from the germline V gene. J lost 2 bases, V lost 6 bases, and 5 bases had no gene match. DNA of the CDR3: TGTGCCAGCAGCCTGGACAGGGGGCCTAACACTGAAGCTTTCTTT. This sequence encodes CASSLDRGPNTEAFF.

The chain recombines TRBV11-2 with TRBJ1-1; D possibly corresponds to TRBD1 (5 bases). Trimming shortened V by 5 bases and J by 0 bases, and 16 bases separated the two germline ends. This CDR3 is 16 amino acids long. Looked up from germline, CDR1 is SGHAT and CDR2 is FQNNGV. CDR3 DNA sequence: TGTGCCAGCAGCCCCTACAGTCGGGGGGTGAACACTGAAGCTTTCTTT. Protein product: CASSPYSRGVNTEAFF.

J is TRBJ1-1 and V is TRBV19, with 11 positions matching TRBD1. This CDR3 is 13 amino acids long. The junction had 1 base not matched to a gene; V was cut back by 5 bases and J by 5 bases. CDR1 is LNHDA and CDR2 is SQIVND in the germline V gene (reference sequence). CDR3 residues: CASSGTGGTEAFF. CDR3 sequence (DNA): TGTGCCAGTAGTGGGACAGGGGGTACTGAAGCTTTCTTT.

The J gene is TRBJ1-1, the V gene TRBV6-6; D is possibly TRBD1 (5 bases). Trimming cost V 0 bases and J 3 bases, with 8 bases left between them. There are 14 residues in the CDR3. Germline-derived CDR1 and CDR2 are MNHNY and SVGAGI (reference sequence). CDR3 loop: CASSYSWGDTEAFF. The CDR3 DNA reads TGTGCCAGCAGTTACTCGTGGGGGGACACTGAAGCTTTCTTT.

This chain connects TRBV30 to TRBJ2-7; 7 positions match TRBD1. The CDR3 contains 12 residues. Unmatched junction bases numbered 5, after V lost 7 bases and J lost 2 bases. Germline lookup yields CDR1 GTSNPN and CDR2 SVGIG (reference sequence). DNA for the CDR3: TGTGCCTCGAAAAGGGGGCCCTACGAGCAGTACTTC. Amino acid sequence: CASKRGPYEQYF.

This clone was detected a few times. V is TRBV5-6 and J is TRBJ1-4, with 8 bases matching TRBD1. The CDR3 length is 17 residues. V trimming: 4 bases; J trimming: 7 bases; junction bases outside the gene matches: 15. Per the germline V gene, CDR1 is SGHDT and CDR2 is YYEEEE. CDR3 residues: CASSHKGQDKWGEKLFF. The CDR3 region has the DNA TGTGCCAGCAGCCATAAGGGACAGGATAAATGGGGTGAAAAACTGTTTTTT.

The rearrangement uses TRBV27 and TRBJ2-5; TRBD2 matches 7 bases. CDR3 length: 17 residues. The junction had 15 bases not matched to a gene; V was cut back by 6 bases and J by 2 bases. In germline, CDR1 is MNHEY, CDR2 SMNVEV (reference sequence). The CDR3 protein is CASRPTLADFIQETQYF. Written as DNA, the CDR3 is TGTGCCAGCAGACCCACCCTAGCGGACTTTATACAAGAGACCCAGTACTTC.

The chain is built from TRBV10-2 and TRBJ1-4; D remains ambiguous. The CDR3 totals 17 residues. CDR1 is WSHSY, CDR2 SAAADI, per germline. With 4 bases removed from V and 5 bases from J, the gap between germline ends came to 20 bases. The CDR3 is CASSVRAGILENEKLFF. As DNA, the CDR3 is TGCGCCAGCAGTGTGCGGGCAGGCATTTTGGAAAATGAAAAACTGTTTTTT.

This clone appeared once. V and J are TRBV18 and TRBJ1-4, with no clear D. The CDR3 loop spans 16 amino acids. Trimming took 6 bases from V and 0 from J, leaving 14 bases between them. Looked up from germline, CDR1 is KGHSH and CDR2 is LQKENI. CDR3 loop: CASSQDYRATNEKLFF. Here the CDR3 DNA reads TGTGCCAGCTCTCAAGATTACAGAGCAACTAATGAAAAACTGTTTTTT.

This sequence joins TRBV19 and TRBJ2-7; 8 bases line up with TRBD1. V was pared by 5 bases and J by 3 bases, with 9 bases of the junction left unmatched. The CDR3 loop spans 15 amino acids. Per germline, CDR1 LNHDA and CDR2 SQIVND (reference sequence). CDR3 bases: TGTGCCAGTAGTTCCCGAACAACAGGGGGCTACGAGCAGTACTTC. Protein product: CASSSRTTGGYEQYF.